This is a list of T cell receptor beta chains from one sample in a study of cytomegalovirus exposure and HLA in healthy donors. Sequencing used immunoSEQ multiplex PCR; TCRdb keeps in-frame clones, though not all of them. The table lists roughly 150,000 clones, roughly 74% of them singletons, with around 6.6% in the top ten. The sequenced material came from PBMCs. These receptors originate from a woman aged 35 to 49 in good health and CMV-seropositive. Both conserved end residues are part of each CDR3. D genes are given only for firm matches. Size tells how often a clone was seen (once, few, many) or the class of an expanded clone, and some rows leave it out.

D gene,J gene,V gene,clone size,CDR3 DNA,CDR3 protein
TRBD2,TRBJ2-1,TRBV5-4,NA,TGTGCCAGCAGTTCCGCGGTAGCGGGTACATACAATGAGCAGTTCTTC,CASSSAVAGTYNEQFF
TRBD2,TRBJ2-3,TRBV5-1,NA,TGCGCCAGCAGCTCCCGGACTAGCGGGATTATCACAGATACGCAGTATTTT,CASSSRTSGIITDTQYF
NA,TRBJ2-1,TRBV7-9,NA,TGTGCCAGCAGCCCACAGGGTTACAATGAGCAGTTCTTC,CASSPQGYNEQFF
NA,TRBJ2-3,TRBV6-5,few,TGTGCCAGCAGTCGGATGACTTCAGATACGCAGTATTTT,CASSRMTSDTQYF
TRBD1,TRBJ1-1,TRBV5-1,once,TGCGCCAGCAGCTTGGACAGGGGAACTGAAGCTTTCTTT,CASSLDRGTEAFF
TRBD1,TRBJ2-7,TRBV6-5,NA,TGTGCCAGCAGTCGGGACAGGGGCGACGAGCAGTACTTC,CASSRDRGDEQYF
NA,TRBJ1-2,TRBV6-5,NA,TGTGCCAGCAGTTACGGGGCCTACTATGGCTACACCTTC,CASSYGAYYGYTF
TRBD1,TRBJ2-6,TRBV19,NA,TGTGCCAGTCACAAGGGACAGAACTCTGGGGCCAACGTCCTGACTTTC,CASHKGQNSGANVLTF
NA,TRBJ2-3,TRBV4-1,NA,TGCGCCAGCAGCCAAGAGCGCCCCCACACAGATACGCAGTATTTT,CASSQERPHTDTQYF
NA,TRBJ2-7,TRBV7-2,NA,TGTGCCAGCAGCTTAGACAGGCAGGCCTACGAGCAGTACTTC,CASSLDRQAYEQYF
NA,TRBJ2-7,TRBV30,NA,TGTGCCTGGAGCGGATGGCCAGCGCCGAACTACGAGCAGTACTTC,CAWSGWPAPNYEQYF
TRBD1,TRBJ1-1,TRBV29-1,NA,TGCAGCGTTGAGGTCGACAGGGGGACTGAAGCTTTCTTT,CSVEVDRGTEAFF
TRBD1,TRBJ2-2,TRBV5-6,NA,TGTGCCAGCAGCTCAAACCATGGACAGGGAAGCGGGGAGCTGTTTTTT,CASSSNHGQGSGELFF
NA,TRBJ1-5,TRBV19,NA,TGTGCCAGTAGTATGGCCGCGGGATTTGGGCAGCCCCAGCATTTT,CASSMAAGFGQPQHF
NA,TRBJ2-1,TRBV19,NA,TGTGCCAGTACCTCTGGCACTAGCCCGTACAATGAGCAGTTCTTC,CASTSGTSPYNEQFF
NA,TRBJ1-1,TRBV19,NA,TGTGCCAGTAGTATCTACGGGGGGCGCATGAACACTGAAGCTTTCTTT,CASSIYGGRMNTEAFF
TRBD1,TRBJ2-6,TRBV7-3,NA,TGTGCCAGCAGCTTAATAGGCCCGCGGGACAGGGGGCGAATCATGACGTCTGGGGCCAACGTCCTGACTTTC,CASSLIGPRDRGRIMTSGANVLTF
NA,TRBJ2-2,TRBV5-1,NA,TGCGCCAGCAGCTTACAGGGTAACACCGGGGAGCTGTTTTTT,CASSLQGNTGELFF
NA,TRBJ2-5,TRBV27,NA,TGTGCCAGCAGTTCCGGACACGACCAAGAGACCCAGTACTTC,CASSSGHDQETQYF
TRBD2,TRBJ2-2,TRBV7-8,NA,TGTGCCAGCAGCTTAGGGACGGGAGGGACCACCGGGGAGCTGTTTTTT,CASSLGTGGTTGELFF
NA,TRBJ2-7,TRBV5-6,few,TGTGCCAGCAGCTTGGAGGCAGGGTGGGGCGAGCAGTACTTC,CASSLEAGWGEQYF
NA,TRBJ1-2,TRBV5-6,once,TGTGCCAGCAGCCGTAGCCTCAGCGGGAACTATGGCTACACCTTC,CASSRSLSGNYGYTF
TRBD2,TRBJ2-2,TRBV7-9,few,TGTGCCAGCAGCTCTGTTAGCGGGAGTCTTACCGGGGAGCTGTTTTTT,CASSSVSGSLTGELFF
TRBD1,TRBJ2-1,TRBV5-4,NA,TGTGCCAGCAGCGAGGGACAGGGATACTACAATGAGCAGTTCTTC,CASSEGQGYYNEQFF
TRBD2,TRBJ2-7,TRBV19,NA,TGTGCCAGTAGTATAGTAGGAGCGGGGGCCCCCCCTCAGTACTTC,CASSIVGAGAPPQYF
TRBD2,TRBJ2-1,TRBV5-1,NA,TGCGCCAGCAGCCGTGGACTAGCGGGACCCTACAATGAGCAGTTCTTC,CASSRGLAGPYNEQFF
TRBD1,TRBJ2-2,TRBV5-1,NA,TGCGCCAGCAGCGAAGGACAGGGGATTACCGGGGAGCTGTTTTTT,CASSEGQGITGELFF
NA,TRBJ1-2,TRBV20-1,few,TGCAGTGCCGGTCCCCCCCATGGCTACACCTTC,CSAGPPHGYTF
NA,TRBJ2-7,TRBV6-1,NA,TGTGCCAGCAGCCGCGGGGGCGGGGGTTCCTACGAGCAGTACTTC,CASSRGGGGSYEQYF
NA,TRBJ2-7,TRBV7-9,NA,TGTGCCAGCAGCTTCAACGAGCCTGGGAGTAGGGTGAGCTTC,CASSFNEPGSRVSF
NA,TRBJ1-5,TRBV9,NA,TGTGCCAGCAGCGTAGATGGAGGGCTCCAGCCCCAGCATTTT,CASSVDGGLQPQHF
TRBD2,TRBJ2-1,TRBV29-1,few,TGCAGCGTTGAATTTAGCGGGAGGACCTACAATGAGCAGTTCTTC,CSVEFSGRTYNEQFF
NA,TRBJ2-5,TRBV5-5,NA,TGTGCCAGCAGCTACGGGGGTGGCGAGACCCAGTACTTC,CASSYGGGETQYF
NA,TRBJ2-7,TRBV11-2,NA,TGTGCCAGCAGCTTAGCCCCGGGGGCCTACGAGCAGTACTTC,CASSLAPGAYEQYF
NA,TRBJ2-3,TRBV11-3,NA,TGTGCCAGCAGCTTGAGGGGGTCCACAGATACGCAGTATTTT,CASSLRGSTDTQYF
TRBD2,TRBJ2-7,TRBV5-1,NA,TGCGCCAGCAGCTTAGGACTAGGGAGCTACGAGCAGTACTTC,CASSLGLGSYEQYF
NA,TRBJ1-3,TRBV4-2,few,TGTGCCAGCAGCCAAGAAGGAGGGAACGCTGGAAACACCATATATTTT,CASSQEGGNAGNTIYF
NA,TRBJ1-5,TRBV5-8,few,TGTGCCAGCAGCTTGGTTTACTCAGGTATTCAGCCCCAGCATTTT,CASSLVYSGIQPQHF
NA,TRBJ2-3,TRBV21-1,NA,TGTGCCAGCAGCAAAGACAAGCGGGAAGGCACAGATACGCAGTATTTT,CASSKDKREGTDTQYF
NA,TRBJ2-7,TRBV28,NA,TGTGCCAGCAGTTTATGGGCCGAGCAGTACTTC,CASSLWAEQYF
TRBD1,TRBJ2-1,TRBV5-5,NA,TGTGCCAGCAGCCTCGGACAGGGGGCCGGTGAGCAGTTCTTC,CASSLGQGAGEQFF
TRBD2,TRBJ2-5,TRBV2,NA,TGTGCCAGCAGTGACACGAGCGGGGGGGAGACCCAGTACTTC,CASSDTSGGETQYF
TRBD1,TRBJ2-1,TRBV2,NA,TGTGCCAGCAGTGATTCAGGGACAGGGGGCGTCAATGAGCAGTTCTTC,CASSDSGTGGVNEQFF
NA,TRBJ2-3,TRBV18,few,TGTGCCAGCTCCGGAGGAACAGATACGCAGTATTTT,CASSGGTDTQYF
NA,TRBJ1-2,TRBV4-1,NA,TGCGCCAGCAGCCCAACCAAGGTGGAGCTTAACTATGGCTACACCTTC,CASSPTKVELNYGYTF
NA,TRBJ2-2,TRBV4-2,NA,TGTGCCAGCAGCCAAGAGGAGTCAGCCCTAGTTTACACCGGGGAGCTGTTTTTT,CASSQEESALVYTGELFF
NA,TRBJ2-1,TRBV6-1,few,TGTGCCAGCAGTGAACTCGGACAAAGAGGACAGTTCTTC,CASSELGQRGQFF
NA,TRBJ2-5,TRBV6-6,NA,TGTGCCTACGGGCTAGCATCCGAGACCCAGTACTTC,CAYGLASETQYF
NA,TRBJ1-5,TRBV2,NA,TGTGCCAGCAGGCTATACAGTGGCAATCAGCCCCAGCATTTT,CASRLYSGNQPQHF